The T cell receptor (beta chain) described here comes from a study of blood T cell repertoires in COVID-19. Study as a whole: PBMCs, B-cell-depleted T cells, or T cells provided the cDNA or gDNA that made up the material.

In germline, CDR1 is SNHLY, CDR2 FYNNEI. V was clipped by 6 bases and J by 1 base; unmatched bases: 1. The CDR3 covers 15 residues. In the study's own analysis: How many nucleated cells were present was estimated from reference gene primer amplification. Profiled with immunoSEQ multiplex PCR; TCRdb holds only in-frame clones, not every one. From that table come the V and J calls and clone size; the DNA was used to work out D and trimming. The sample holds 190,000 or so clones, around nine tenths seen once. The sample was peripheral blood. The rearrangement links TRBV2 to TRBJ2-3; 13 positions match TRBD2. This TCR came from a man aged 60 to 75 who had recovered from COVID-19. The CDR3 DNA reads TGTGCCAGCAGGGGGACTAGCGGGGGCACAGATACGCAGTATTTT. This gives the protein CASRGTSGGTDTQYF.